This T cell receptor beta chain originates from a study of T cell repertoires in aging, cancer and after chemotherapy. On the study more broadly: Clear clonal overlap appeared across healthy donor samples taken over several months to years. The full dataset contained approximately 9.6 million TCR reads.

Peripheral blood genomic DNA, not sorted cells or RNA, was the template. This CDR3 region has 17 residues. Deletions cut 0 bases from V and 1 base from J, with 14 bases between. Germline lookup yields CDR1 MNHEY and CDR2 SVGAGI. Findings and caveats of the study: Median generation probability rose over the chemotherapy interval in each cancer cohort, suggesting rebound thymic output.

This clonotype was observed a single time. The antigen remains undetermined. TRB rearrangements spanning V, D and J were amplified using mixed TRB-A/B primers. TCRdb ran MiXCR on the multiplex PCR reads and lists one entry per CDR3 protein. The sample lists about 15,000 distinct CDR3 sequences, 45% to 55% occurring once. The sample comprised blood. The chain joins TRBV6-5 to TRBJ2-3; D may be TRBD2 (7 bases). The TCR comes from a human donor in good health. CDR3 coding DNA: TGTGCCAGCAGTTACTCAGGGGGGGGAATCGGCACAGATACGCAGTATTTT. The encoded protein is CASSYSGGGIGTDTQYF.